A single sample gave rise to the 11 T cell receptor beta chains below, sequenced in a study of cytomegalovirus exposure and HLA in healthy donors. Use of 60 Vbeta and 13 Jbeta primers characterized the PCR. This table comes from immunoSEQ multiplex PCR, and its TCRdb copy is limited to in-frame clones, with some not included. The data contain around 190,000 clones, roughly four fifths of them singletons. The source material was PBMCs. These receptors were taken from a man in his forties in good health and CMV-seropositive.

The chain uses TRBV11-3 and TRBJ2-7, with 10 nucleotides matching TRBD1. Germline CDR1 SGHNT, CDR2 YENEEA. The CDR3 spans 12 residues. With V trimmed by 5 bases and J by 7 bases, 2 bases remained unmatched. CDR3: CASSRTGGEQYF. CDR3 DNA sequence: TGTGCCAGCAGCCGGACAGGGGGAGAGCAGTACTTC. Combining the CDR3 with reference TRBV11-3 and TRBJ2-7 gives the whole variable domain EAGVVQSPRYKIIEKKQPVAFWCNPISGHNTLYWYLQNLGQGPELLIRYENEEAVDDSQLPKDRFSAERLKGVDSTLKIQPAELGDSAVYLCASSRTGGEQYFGPGTRLTVT.

This sequence joins TRBV6-1 and TRBJ2-5; 11 nucleotides line up with TRBD2. The CDR3 contains 16 residues. V lost 0 bases and J lost 5; bases outside the gene matches: 5. From germline, CDR1 is MNHNS and CDR2 SASEGT. Here the CDR3 reads CASSEALAGGKETQYF. For the CDR3, the DNA is TGTGCCAGCAGTGAAGCGCTAGCGGGAGGAAAGGAGACCCAGTACTTC.

V and J are TRBV6-5 and TRBJ1-2; 10 nucleotides match TRBD1. Germline V CDR1 and CDR2: MNHEY, SVGAGI. Trimming removed 4 bases from V and 5 bases from J; junction bases left unmatched: 10. This CDR3 has 16 amino acids. The CDR3 region has the DNA TGTGCCAGCAGTTCGGACAGGGGGAGGTCTGGGTATGGCTACACCTTC. Its translation: CASSSDRGRSGYGYTF.

The rearrangement joins TRBV10-3 to TRBJ1-1, with D maybe TRBD1 (6 bases). The CDR3 totals 15 residues. CDR1 is ENHRY and CDR2 is SYGVKD in the germline V gene. The germline V and J ends were trimmed by 1 base and 1 base, with 10 bases remaining between them. CDR3 residues: CAISELGTSNTEAFF. The CDR3 nucleotides are TGTGCCATCAGTGAGTTGGGGACATCGAACACTGAAGCTTTCTTT.

This rearrangement joins TRBV7-8 to TRBJ1-1, with D uncertain. This CDR3 has 16 residues. CDR1 is SGHVS and CDR2 is FQNEAQ in the germline V gene. With 4 bases removed from V and 0 bases from J, the gap between germline ends came to 15 bases. Here the CDR3 reads CASSSPGLRLNTEAFF. CDR3 nucleotide sequence: TGTGCCAGCAGCTCCCCGGGGTTGAGGCTGAACACTGAAGCTTTCTTT.

A few counts support this clone. The gene calls are TRBV5-1 and TRBJ1-2, with D perhaps TRBD1 (5 bases). Trimming removed 3 bases from V and 8 bases from J, with 17 bases in between. Germline CDR1 is SGHRS and CDR2 is YFSETQ. The CDR3 is 14 amino acids. The CDR3 nucleotides are TGCGCCAGCAGCTCCAATACAGGTCGGGAGGGCTACACCTTC. Translating it yields CASSSNTGREGYTF. Filled out from reference TRBV5-1 and TRBJ1-2, the complete variable domain reads KAGVTQTPRYLIKTRGQQVTLSCSPISGHRSVSWYQQTPGQGLQFLFEYFSETQRNKGNFPGRFSGRQFSNSRSEMNVSTLELGDSALYLCASSSNTGREGYTFGSGTRLTVV.

The genes are TRBV4-1 and TRBJ2-5; TRBD2 agrees at 9 bases. The germline gives CDR1 MGHRA, CDR2 YSYEKL. The CDR3 consists of 16 residues. J gave up 5 bases and V 3 bases, and 10 bases lay outside the gene matches. The CDR3 DNA follows: TGCGCCAGCAGCCAGGAGCTAGCGGGACAAAGTGAGACCCAGTACTTC. It yields the protein CASSQELAGQSETQYF.

Concerning this clone: A read error may produce the germline difference seen at one junction end. This chain uses TRBV27 with TRBJ2-6; 12 bases are shared with TRBD2. Germline V gives CDR1 MNHEY, CDR2 SMNVEV (reference sequence). The CDR3 has 16 residues. CDR3 nucleotide sequence: TGTGCCAGCAGGGGGACTAGCGGGTCTGGGGCCAACGCCCTGACTTTC. It is translated as CASRGTSGSGANALTF.

This clone has just a few counts. This chain joins TRBV9 and TRBJ2-3; tentatively, D is TRBD2 (6 bases). The CDR3 has 14 amino acids. V dropped 3 bases and J dropped 5 bases, with 13 bases sitting between them. The V gene's germline CDR1 is SGDLS and CDR2 YYNGEE. CDR3: CASSAGLRKDTQYF. The CDR3 nucleotides read TGTGCCAGCAGCGCCGGACTACGGAAAGATACGCAGTATTTT.

The V gene is TRBV6-6, the J gene TRBJ2-1; 8 bases line up with TRBD1. Looked up from germline, CDR1 is MNHNY and CDR2 is SVGAGI (reference sequence). The J segment lost 14 bases and the V segment lost 6 bases, leaving 6 bases of the junction unmatched. CDR3 size: 11 residues. CDR3 region: CASRDRVTEFF. The CDR3 coding sequence is TGTGCCAGCAGGGACAGGGTCACGGAGTTCTTC.

This clone came up a few times. The genes are TRBV10-3 and TRBJ1-1, with D possibly matching TRBD1 (6 bases). The V gene's germline CDR1 is ENHRY and CDR2 SYGVKD. The CDR3 covers 14 residues. With 6 bases removed from V and 0 bases from J, the gap between germline ends came to 11 bases. The CDR3 loop reads CAISADSLNTEAFF. CDR3 nucleotide sequence: TGTGCCATCAGCGCGGACAGCCTGAACACTGAAGCTTTCTTT.